This TCR beta chain was captured by sequencing in a study of shared clonotypes between healthy human individuals. The repertoire was sequenced with immunoSEQ multiplex PCR; TCRdb's copy has only in-frame clones and lacks some. The data hold more than 2 million clones, with 93% observed a single time. Positively selected for CCR7, the CD45RO-negative cells used as naive CD8 cells excluded terminally differentiated effector memory CD45RA+ cells. Trimming took 1 base from V and 1 from J, leaving 10 bases between them. Germline CDR1 is MGHRA and CDR2 is YSYEKL. CDR3 length: 15 amino acids. The rearrangement links TRBV4-1 to TRBJ2-5; D not certain. This clonotype was obtained from a man aged 18 to 30 in good health. Some clones in this sample may be carry-over from other donors' samples. Sequences were obtained from naive CD8+ T cells from PBMCs. The CDR3 sequence is CASSQGGRPQETQYF. CDR3 DNA: TGCGCCAGCAGCCAAGGAGGTAGGCCCCAAGAGACCCAGTACTTC.